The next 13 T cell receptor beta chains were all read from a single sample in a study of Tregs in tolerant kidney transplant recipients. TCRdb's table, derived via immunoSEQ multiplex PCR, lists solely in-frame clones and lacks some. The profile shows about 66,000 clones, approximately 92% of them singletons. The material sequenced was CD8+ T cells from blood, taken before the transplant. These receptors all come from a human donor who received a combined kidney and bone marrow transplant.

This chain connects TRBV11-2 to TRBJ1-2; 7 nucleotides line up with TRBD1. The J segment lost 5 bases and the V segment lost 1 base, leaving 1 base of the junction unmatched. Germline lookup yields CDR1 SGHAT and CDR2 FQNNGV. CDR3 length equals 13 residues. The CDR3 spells CASSLAGGYGYTF. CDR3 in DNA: TGTGCCAGCAGCTTAGCAGGGGGTTATGGCTACACCTTC.

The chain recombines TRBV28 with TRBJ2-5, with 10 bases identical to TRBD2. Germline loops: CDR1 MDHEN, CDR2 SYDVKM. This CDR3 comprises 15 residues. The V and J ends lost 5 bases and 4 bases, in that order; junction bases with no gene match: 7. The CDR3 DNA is TGTGCCAGCAGTCCTCAGCGGGAGGGCCGAGAGACCCAGTACTTC. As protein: CASSPQREGRETQYF.

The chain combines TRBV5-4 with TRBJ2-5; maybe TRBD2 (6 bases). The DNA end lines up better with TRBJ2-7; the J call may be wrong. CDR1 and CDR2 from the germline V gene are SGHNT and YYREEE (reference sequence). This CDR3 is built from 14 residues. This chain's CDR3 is CASSYLGGGYEQYF. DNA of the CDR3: TGTGCCAGCAGCTATTTGGGGGGTGGATACGAGCAGTACTTC.

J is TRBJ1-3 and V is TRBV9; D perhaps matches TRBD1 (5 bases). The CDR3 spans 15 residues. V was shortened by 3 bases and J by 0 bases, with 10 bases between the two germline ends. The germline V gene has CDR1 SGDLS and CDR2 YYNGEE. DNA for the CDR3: TGTGCCAGCAGCGCCAAGGGGCTCTCTGGAAACACCATATATTTT. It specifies CASSAKGLSGNTIYF.

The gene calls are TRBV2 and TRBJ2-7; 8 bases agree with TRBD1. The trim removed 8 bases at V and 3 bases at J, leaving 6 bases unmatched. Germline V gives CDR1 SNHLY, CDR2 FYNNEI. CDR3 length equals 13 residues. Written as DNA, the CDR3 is TGTGCCAGCTACGGACAGGGCCGCTACGAGCAGTACTTC. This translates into CASYGQGRYEQYF.

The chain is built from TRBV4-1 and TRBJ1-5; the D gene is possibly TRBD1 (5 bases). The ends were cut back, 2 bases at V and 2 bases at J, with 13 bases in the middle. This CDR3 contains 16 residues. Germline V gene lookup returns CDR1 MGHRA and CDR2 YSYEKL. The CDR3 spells CASSQYQGMRNQPQHF. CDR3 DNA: TGCGCCAGCAGCCAATACCAGGGAATGCGCAATCAGCCCCAGCATTTT.

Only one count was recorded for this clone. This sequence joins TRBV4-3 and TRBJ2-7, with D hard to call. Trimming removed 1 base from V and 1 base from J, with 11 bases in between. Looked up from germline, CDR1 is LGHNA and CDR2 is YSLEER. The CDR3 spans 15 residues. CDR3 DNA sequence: TGCGCCAGCAGCCAAGGTCGCGATTGGTCCTACGAGCAGTACTTC. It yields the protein CASSQGRDWSYEQYF.

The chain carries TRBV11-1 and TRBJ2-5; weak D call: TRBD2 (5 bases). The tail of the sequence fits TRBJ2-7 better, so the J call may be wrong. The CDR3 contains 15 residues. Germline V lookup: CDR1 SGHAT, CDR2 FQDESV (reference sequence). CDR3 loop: CASSHWESGFYEQYF. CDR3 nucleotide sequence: TGTGCCAGCAGCCACTGGGAGTCTGGTTTCTACGAGCAGTACTTC.

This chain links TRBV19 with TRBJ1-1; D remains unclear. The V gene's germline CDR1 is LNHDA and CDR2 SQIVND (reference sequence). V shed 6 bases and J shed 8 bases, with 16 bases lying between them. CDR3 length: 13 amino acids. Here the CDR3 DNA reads TGTGCCAGTAGGCCTGTGGGCTTGTTGGAAGCTTTCTTT. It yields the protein CASRPVGLLEAFF.

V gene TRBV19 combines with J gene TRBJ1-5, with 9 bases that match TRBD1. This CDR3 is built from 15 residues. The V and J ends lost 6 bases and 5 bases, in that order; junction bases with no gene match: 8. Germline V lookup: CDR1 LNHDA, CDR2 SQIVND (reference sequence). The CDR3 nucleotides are TGTGCCAGTAGCTCCTGGACAGGGGCGGATCAGCCCCAGCATTTT. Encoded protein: CASSSWTGADQPQHF.

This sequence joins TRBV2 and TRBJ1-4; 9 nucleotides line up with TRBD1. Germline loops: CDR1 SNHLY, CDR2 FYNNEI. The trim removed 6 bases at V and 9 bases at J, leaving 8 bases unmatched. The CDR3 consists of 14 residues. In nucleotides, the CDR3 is TGTGCCAGCAGGGGACAGGGCCGCCTTAAAAAACTGTTTTTT. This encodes CASRGQGRLKKLFF.

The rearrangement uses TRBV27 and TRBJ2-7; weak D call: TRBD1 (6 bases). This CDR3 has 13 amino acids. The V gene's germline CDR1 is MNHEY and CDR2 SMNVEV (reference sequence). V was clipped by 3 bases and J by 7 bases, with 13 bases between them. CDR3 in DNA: TGTGCCAGCAGTTTCATCGGACAGATGGAGCAGTACTTC. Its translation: CASSFIGQMEQYF.

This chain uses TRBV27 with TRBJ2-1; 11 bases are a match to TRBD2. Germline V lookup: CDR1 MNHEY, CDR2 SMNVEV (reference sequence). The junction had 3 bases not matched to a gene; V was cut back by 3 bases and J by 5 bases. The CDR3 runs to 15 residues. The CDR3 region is CASSFLAGGDNEQFF. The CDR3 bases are TGTGCCAGCAGTTTTTTAGCGGGGGGGGACAATGAGCAGTTCTTC.